These 15 T cell receptor beta chains came from one sample sequenced in a study of T cells in localized non-small cell lung cancer. TCRdb keeps only in-frame clones here, not all; method: immunoSEQ multiplex PCR. The table lists tens of thousands of clones, around 88% of them singletons. The material was peripheral blood, obtained before any cancer treatment. The receptors here all came from a woman aged 35 to 69 with stage I lung adenocarcinoma.

The chain links TRBV5-5 to TRBJ1-2; D not resolved. The germline CDR1 and CDR2 sequences are SGHKS and YYEKEE (reference sequence). Trimming cost V 0 bases and J 6 bases, with 15 bases left between them. The CDR3 consists of 15 residues. The CDR3 coding sequence is TGTGCCAGCAGCTTGGTGCCGGGTTCTGTTGATGGCTACACCTTC. Encoded protein: CASSLVPGSVDGYTF.

The genes are TRBV19 and TRBJ2-1; no firm D call. Germline lookup yields CDR1 LNHDA and CDR2 SQIVND (reference sequence). Trimming shortened V by 6 bases and J by 3 bases, and 18 bases separated the two germline ends. There are 16 residues in the CDR3. CDR3 nucleotide sequence: TGTGCCAGTAGCGCGCGTGAGTGGCGGCACTACAATGAGCAGTTCTTC. It specifies CASSAREWRHYNEQFF.

V and J are TRBV15 and TRBJ2-1; 10 nucleotides agree with TRBD1. Germline V gives CDR1 LNHNV, CDR2 YYDKDF (reference sequence). The J segment lost 7 bases and the V segment lost 3 bases, leaving 9 bases of the junction unmatched. This CDR3 has 16 amino acids. CDR3 sequence (DNA): TGTGCCACCAGCAGGGGGGGACAGGGGAGATGGAATGAGCAGTTCTTC. Protein sequence: CATSRGGQGRWNEQFF.

The rearrangement joins TRBV18 to TRBJ2-3; 8 nucleotides agree with TRBD1. V gave up 6 bases and J gave up 3 bases; unmatched junction bases: 8. CDR3 size: 15 residues. CDR1 and CDR2 from the germline V gene are KGHSH and LQKENI. CDR3 protein: CASSRQGLETDTQYF. The CDR3 DNA follows: TGTGCCAGCTCTCGACAGGGGCTAGAGACAGATACGCAGTATTTT.

The rearrangement uses TRBV9 and TRBJ2-6, with D perhaps TRBD1 or TRBD2 (5 bases each). V was clipped by 3 bases and J by 0 bases, with 19 bases between them. CDR3 length equals 19 residues. Per the germline V gene, CDR1 is SGDLS and CDR2 is YYNGEE. CDR3 coding DNA: TGTGCCAGCAGCGCCCACTCCGGGACGATCGGCTCTGGGGCCAACGTCCTGACTTTC. It is translated as CASSAHSGTIGSGANVLTF.

V gene TRBV19 combines with J gene TRBJ1-5, with TRBD1 matching 10 bases. The CDR3 spans 21 residues. Germline V gene lookup returns CDR1 LNHDA and CDR2 SQIVND (reference sequence). The V and J ends lost 5 bases and 2 bases, in that order; junction bases with no gene match: 21. CDR3: CASSDYRGTGALPRGNQPQHF. CDR3 bases: TGTGCCAGTAGTGACTACCGCGGGACAGGGGCCCTGCCGCGTGGCAATCAGCCCCAGCATTTT.

The chain recombines TRBV4-2 with TRBJ2-5, with D unclear. This CDR3 is 13 amino acids long. In germline, CDR1 is LGHNA, CDR2 YNFKEQ. V shed 1 base and J shed 5 bases, with 8 bases lying between them. The DNA for the CDR3 is TGTGCCAGCAGCCAAGCCTGGGCGGAGACCCAGTACTTC. It encodes CASSQAWAETQYF.

The chain employs TRBV6-4 and TRBJ1-5, with D maybe TRBD1 (5 bases). The germline V gene encodes CDR1 MRHNA and CDR2 SNTAGT. There are 13 residues in the CDR3. V lost 6 bases to trimming and J lost 11 bases, with 17 bases between them. The CDR3 is CASSIRGGGSQHF. For the CDR3, the DNA is TGTGCCAGCAGCATCCGGGGCGGTGGGTCCCAGCATTTT.

This chain links TRBV11-3 with TRBJ1-1, with TRBD1 as a possible D gene (5 bases). This CDR3 has 16 residues. The V end lost 6 bases, the J end lost 1 base, and 18 bases lay between the germline ends. Germline V gene lookup returns CDR1 SGHNT and CDR2 YENEEA. In nucleotides, the CDR3 is TGTGCCAGCAGTAGAAAGATGGGACGGCGGAACACTGAAGCTTTCTTT. Amino acids: CASSRKMGRRNTEAFF.

The table lists this clone with a few counts. The chain couples TRBV10-1 to TRBJ2-5; 12 positions match TRBD2. The germline V gene has CDR1 WNHNN and CDR2 SYGVQD (reference sequence). With V trimmed by 7 bases and J by 10 bases, 16 bases remained unmatched. The CDR3 has 16 amino acids. The CDR3 protein is CASKTGTSGPTTLQYF. In nucleotides, the CDR3 is TGCGCCAGCAAAACCGGGACTAGCGGGCCCACTACGCTCCAGTACTTC.

The genes are TRBV4-1 and TRBJ2-3, with D unresolved. V lost 4 bases to trimming and J lost 8 bases, with 7 bases between them. The CDR3 has 11 residues. The germline gives CDR1 MGHRA, CDR2 YSYEKL. CDR3 sequence: CASSRVGTQYF. Written as DNA, the CDR3 is TGCGCCAGCAGCCGTGTAGGTACGCAGTATTTT.

The DNA of the CDR3 is TGCAGCGGAACCGGGACAGGGGATTCCTACGAGCAGTACTTC. Translating gives CSGTGTGDSYEQYF. The chain combines TRBV29-1 with TRBJ2-7; 10 nucleotides match TRBD1. CDR3 length equals 14 residues. Germline CDR1 and CDR2: SQVTM and ANQGSEA. J lost 1 base, V lost 7 bases, and 7 bases had no gene match.

This clone was counted a single time. V gene TRBV11-2 combines with J gene TRBJ1-2; D perhaps matches TRBD1 (5 bases). The CDR3 spans 16 residues. V shed 3 bases and J shed 2 bases, with 16 bases lying between them. Germline CDR1 reads SGHAT; CDR2 reads FQNNGV. In DNA form, the CDR3 reads TGTGCCAGCAGCTTCCAGCCAGGGCGGCGAAACTATGGCTACACCTTC. Translation: CASSFQPGRRNYGYTF. Based on the CDR3 plus reference TRBV11-2 and TRBJ1-2, the full variable domain is EAGVAQSPRYKIIEKRQSVAFWCNPISGHATLYWYQQILGQGPKLLIQFQNNGVVDDSQLPKDRFSAERLKGVDSTLKIQPAKLEDSAVYLCASSFQPGRRNYGYTFGSGTRLTVV.

The chain has TRBV6-6 and TRBJ1-2; 7 bases fit TRBD1. The CDR3 consists of 13 residues. From germline, CDR1 is MNHNY and CDR2 SVGAGI (reference sequence). The J segment lost 6 bases and the V segment lost 0 bases, leaving 1 base of the junction unmatched. CDR3 DNA sequence: TGTGCCAGCAGTTACTCAGGGGGCGATGGCTACACCTTC. Translating gives CASSYSGGDGYTF.

This clone was detected only once. The chain links TRBV18 to TRBJ1-1; no definite D call. Trimming left V 4 bases short and J 3 bases short, with 9 bases between. The V gene's germline CDR1 is KGHSH and CDR2 LQKENI. There are 13 residues in the CDR3. The CDR3 sequence: CASSRQRDTEAFF. The CDR3 coding sequence is TGTGCCAGCTCACGGCAAAGGGACACTGAAGCTTTCTTT.